These 9 T cell receptor beta chains came from one sample sequenced in a study of shared clonotypes between healthy human individuals. Profiled with immunoSEQ multiplex PCR; TCRdb holds only in-frame clones, not every one. The sample has 2,100,000 or so clones; approximately 95% are singletons. Sequences were obtained from naive CD4+ T cells sorted from blood. Subset indicated: CD45RA+ positively selected. Source of these receptors: a man between 18 and 35 years old in good health.

This chain connects TRBV5-1 to TRBJ2-3, with 10 nucleotides matching TRBD1. Germline V gives CDR1 SGHRS, CDR2 YFSETQ. The CDR3 spans 15 residues. Trimming took 7 bases from V and 2 from J; bases not matched to a gene: 7. CDR3 sequence (DNA): TGCGCCAGCCGACGGGGACAGGGGAACACAGATACGCAGTATTTT. Amino acid sequence: CASRRGQGNTDTQYF.

The chain joins TRBV28 to TRBJ2-1, with D perhaps assigned TRBD1 or TRBD2 (5 bases each). Germline V CDR1 and CDR2: MDHEN, SYDVKM. The V end was cut by 6 bases, the J end by 2 bases, with 14 bases between. The CDR3 spans 15 residues. The CDR3 DNA sequence: TGTGCCAGCAGACGGGGACCTCAGGCCTACAATGAGCAGTTCTTC. The encoded protein is CASRRGPQAYNEQFF.

The rearrangement joins TRBV6-6 to TRBJ2-3; 11 bases map to TRBD2. The CDR3 is made up of 16 amino acids. With 6 bases clipped from V and 4 bases from J, the junction kept 9 bases outside the gene matches. Germline CDR1 is MNHNY and CDR2 is SVGAGI (reference sequence). The CDR3 nucleotides read TGTGCCAGCAGAGACACTAGCGGGAGCTCAGCAGATACGCAGTATTTT. Its translation is CASRDTSGSSADTQYF.

This chain links TRBV2 with TRBJ2-1, with TRBD2 identical over 10 bases. This CDR3 is built from 15 residues. With 3 bases clipped from V and 11 bases from J, the junction kept 10 bases outside the gene matches. Per the germline V gene, CDR1 is SNHLY and CDR2 is FYNNEI. The CDR3 coding sequence is TGTGCCAGCAGTGACCTCCGGACTAGCGGAACCCAGCAGTTCTTC. Protein: CASSDLRTSGTQQFF.

In the case of this clone: Other DNA sequences in this specimen translate into the identical CDR3. The rearrangement links TRBV5-5 to TRBJ1-2; D is unresolved. The CDR3 is 13 residues long. Germline V gives CDR1 SGHKS, CDR2 YYEKEE (reference sequence). V was shortened by 0 bases and J by 5 bases, with 8 bases between the two germline ends. The CDR3 DNA follows: TGTGCCAGCAGCTTGGAAGGGTCTTATGGCTACACCTTC. It yields the protein CASSLEGSYGYTF. Based on the CDR3 plus reference TRBV5-5 and TRBJ1-2, the full variable domain is DAGVTQSPTHLIKTRGQQVTLRCSPISGHKSVSWYQQVLGQGPQFIFQYYEKEERGRGNFPDRFSARQFPNYSSELNVNALLLGDSALYLCASSLEGSYGYTFGSGTRLTVV.

This clone came up once. The CDR3 DNA reads as TGTGCCAGCAGTGAGGGGGGTTATCCTTCACCCCTCCACTTT. The encoded protein is CASSEGGYPSPLHF. The chain employs TRBV6-1 and TRBJ1-6; a weak D match, TRBD1 (5 bases). The ends were cut back, 3 bases at V and 9 bases at J, with 12 bases in the middle. CDR1 and CDR2 from the germline V gene are MNHNS and SASEGT. The CDR3 has 14 residues.

This chain joins TRBV28 and TRBJ1-2; D is possibly TRBD1 (5 bases). The V gene lost 6 bases and the J gene lost 6 bases, with 23 bases spanning the gap. The CDR3 runs to 16 residues. Looked up from germline, CDR1 is MDHEN and CDR2 is SYDVKM. As DNA, the CDR3 is TGTGCCAGCAGCCTTTTAAGTCCCCAGGGTGGGGATGGCTACACCTTC. Protein: CASSLLSPQGGDGYTF.

V is TRBV2 and J is TRBJ2-1; 15 bases are a match to TRBD2. Germline trimming cut 0 bases from V and 9 bases from J; bases unmatched to any gene: 6. There are 17 residues in the CDR3. CDR1 SNHLY and CDR2 FYNNEI come from the germline V gene. Here the CDR3 DNA reads TGTGCCAGCAGTGAAGCGGGACTAGCGGGAGGACCGGTTGAGCAGTTCTTC. Translated: CASSEAGLAGGPVEQFF.

A few counts support this clone. The chain has TRBV11-2 and TRBJ2-4; 10 bases line up with TRBD2. Trimming took 4 bases from V and 8 from J; bases not matched to a gene: 8. The germline gives CDR1 SGHAT, CDR2 FQNNGV. The length of the CDR3 is 15 residues. The CDR3 reads CASSSTSGIVDIQYF. The CDR3, as DNA: TGTGCCAGCAGCTCAACTAGCGGGATAGTCGACATTCAGTACTTC.